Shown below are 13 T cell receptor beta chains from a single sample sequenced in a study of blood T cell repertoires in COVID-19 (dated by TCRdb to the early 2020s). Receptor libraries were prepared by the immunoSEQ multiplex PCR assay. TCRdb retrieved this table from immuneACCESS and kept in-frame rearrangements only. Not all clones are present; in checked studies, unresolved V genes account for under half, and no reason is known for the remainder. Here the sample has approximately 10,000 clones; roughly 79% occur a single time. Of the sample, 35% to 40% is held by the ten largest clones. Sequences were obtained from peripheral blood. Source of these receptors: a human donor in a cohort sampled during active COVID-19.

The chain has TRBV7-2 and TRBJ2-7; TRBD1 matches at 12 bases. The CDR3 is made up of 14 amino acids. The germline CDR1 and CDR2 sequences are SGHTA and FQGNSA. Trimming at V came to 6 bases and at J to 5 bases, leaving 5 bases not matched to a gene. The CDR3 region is CASSLGTGGHEQYF. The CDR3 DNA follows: TGTGCCAGCAGTCTAGGGACAGGGGGCCACGAGCAGTACTTC.

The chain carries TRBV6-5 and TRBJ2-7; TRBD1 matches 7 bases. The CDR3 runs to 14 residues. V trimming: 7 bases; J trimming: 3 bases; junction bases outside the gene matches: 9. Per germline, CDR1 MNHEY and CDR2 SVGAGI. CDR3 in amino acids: CASTGTENFYEQYF. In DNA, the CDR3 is TGTGCCAGCACCGGGACAGAAAATTTCTACGAGCAGTACTTC.

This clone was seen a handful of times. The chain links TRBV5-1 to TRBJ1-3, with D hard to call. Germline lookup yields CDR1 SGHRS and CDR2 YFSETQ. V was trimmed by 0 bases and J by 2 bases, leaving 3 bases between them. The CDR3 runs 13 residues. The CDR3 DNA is TGCGCCAGCAGCTTGGCGGCTGGAAACACCATATATTTT. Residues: CASSLAAGNTIYF.

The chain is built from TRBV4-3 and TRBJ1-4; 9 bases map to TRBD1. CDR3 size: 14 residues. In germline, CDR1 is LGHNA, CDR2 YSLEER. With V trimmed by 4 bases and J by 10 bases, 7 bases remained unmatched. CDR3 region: CASSPGGQGPKLFF. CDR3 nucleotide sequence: TGCGCCAGCAGCCCGGGCGGACAGGGGCCAAAACTGTTTTTT.

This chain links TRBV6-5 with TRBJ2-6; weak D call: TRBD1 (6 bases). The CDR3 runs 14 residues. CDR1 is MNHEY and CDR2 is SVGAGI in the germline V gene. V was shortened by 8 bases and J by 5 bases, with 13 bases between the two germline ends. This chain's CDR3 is CASSDQGRANVLTF. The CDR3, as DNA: TGTGCCAGCTCAGATCAGGGGAGGGCCAACGTCCTGACTTTC.

In DNA, the CDR3 is TGTGCCAGCAGTTCTCCGGGACAGGGGAATGAAAAACTGTTTTTT. Its translation: CASSSPGQGNEKLFF. V gene TRBV6-6 combines with J gene TRBJ1-4, with 10 bases aligning to TRBD1. After removal of 4 bases from V and 5 bases from J, the junction contained 4 bases not matched to a gene. The germline V gene encodes CDR1 MNHNY and CDR2 SVGAGI (reference sequence). The CDR3 length is 15 residues.

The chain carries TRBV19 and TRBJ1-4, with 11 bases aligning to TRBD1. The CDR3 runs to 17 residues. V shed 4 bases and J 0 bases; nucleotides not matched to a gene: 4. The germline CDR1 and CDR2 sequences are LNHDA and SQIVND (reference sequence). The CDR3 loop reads CASSTGTGGATNEKLFF. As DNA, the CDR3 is TGTGCCAGTAGTACTGGGACAGGGGGAGCAACTAATGAAAAACTGTTTTTT. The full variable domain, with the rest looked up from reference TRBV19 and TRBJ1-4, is DGGITQSPKYLFRKEGQNVTLSCEQNLNHDAMYWYRQDPGQGLRLIYYSQIVNDFQKGDIAEGYSVSREKKESFPLTVTSAQKNPTAFYLCASSTGTGGATNEKLFFGSGTQLSVL.

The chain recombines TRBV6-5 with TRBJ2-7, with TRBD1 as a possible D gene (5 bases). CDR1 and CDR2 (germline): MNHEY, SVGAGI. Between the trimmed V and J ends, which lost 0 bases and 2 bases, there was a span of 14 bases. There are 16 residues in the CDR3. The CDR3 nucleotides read TGTGCCAGCAGTTACTCGAGCTCGACAGTTCCCTACGAGCAGTACTTC. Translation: CASSYSSSTVPYEQYF.

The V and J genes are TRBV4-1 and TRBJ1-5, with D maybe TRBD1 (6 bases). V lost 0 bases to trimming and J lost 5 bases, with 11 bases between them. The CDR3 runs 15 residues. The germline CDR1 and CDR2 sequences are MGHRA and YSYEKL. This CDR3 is CASSQDWAGDQPQHF. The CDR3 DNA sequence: TGCGCCAGCAGCCAAGATTGGGCAGGGGATCAGCCCCAGCATTTT.

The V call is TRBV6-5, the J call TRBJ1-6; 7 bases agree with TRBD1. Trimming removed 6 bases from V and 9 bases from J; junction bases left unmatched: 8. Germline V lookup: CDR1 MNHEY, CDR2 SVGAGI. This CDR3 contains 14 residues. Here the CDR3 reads CASRQGHRTSPLHF. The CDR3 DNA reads TGTGCCAGCAGACAGGGGCATAGGACTTCACCCCTCCACTTT.

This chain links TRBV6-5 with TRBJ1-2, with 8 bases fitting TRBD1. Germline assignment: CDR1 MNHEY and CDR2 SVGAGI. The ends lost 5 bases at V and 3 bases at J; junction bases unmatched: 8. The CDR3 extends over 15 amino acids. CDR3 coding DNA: TGTGCCAGCAGTCAAAGGGACAGGTCATACTATGGCTACACCTTC. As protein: CASSQRDRSYYGYTF.

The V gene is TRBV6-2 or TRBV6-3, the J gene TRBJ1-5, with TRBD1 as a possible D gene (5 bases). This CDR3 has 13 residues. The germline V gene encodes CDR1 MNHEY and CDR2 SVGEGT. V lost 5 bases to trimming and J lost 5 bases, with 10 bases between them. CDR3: CASSPTGDQPQHF. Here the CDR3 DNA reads TGTGCCAGCAGTCCCACGGGGGATCAGCCCCAGCATTTT.

The CDR3: CASSPSGQGYEQYF. Here the CDR3 DNA reads TGTGCCAGCAGCCCCTCGGGACAGGGATACGAGCAGTACTTC. The chain recombines TRBV5-6 with TRBJ2-7; 9 bases match TRBD1. This CDR3 comprises 14 residues. The V gene end was trimmed by 4 bases and the J gene end by 4 bases; junction bases not matched to a gene: 6. Per the germline V gene, CDR1 is SGHDT and CDR2 is YYEEEE.